The 2 T cell receptor beta chains reported below all come from one sample, sequenced in a study of CD8+CD57+ T cells in acquired aplastic anemia. Investigators profiled TCR beta VDJ and CDR3 from genomic DNA template. MiXCR, applied by TCRdb to the reads, yields one record per CDR3 protein. The top ten clones hold roughly 3.5% of a sample with some 160,000 distinct CDR3 sequences, approximately 51% of them seen once. Previously, flow cytometry had revealed CD8+CD57+ cell expansion in the patients chosen for sequencing. The sample taken for sequencing was sorted CD4+, CD8+, or CD8+CD57+ T cells (not recorded which) from PBMCs. The origin of the receptors is a human donor with aplastic anemia.

This chain links TRBV10-3 with TRBJ1-3; no reliable D call. The CDR3 spans 16 residues. V was shortened by 2 bases and J by 0 bases, with 11 bases between the two germline ends. Looked up from germline, CDR1 is ENHRY and CDR2 is SYGVKD. CDR3 nucleotide sequence: TGTGCCATCAGTGAGAGGGATACAGACTCTGGAAACACCATATATTTT. This gives the protein CAISERDTDSGNTIYF.

The gene calls are TRBV7-2 and TRBJ1-1, with D possibly TRBD1 on 6 matching bases. From germline, CDR1 is SGHTA and CDR2 FQGNSA. The CDR3 spans 13 residues. Deletions cut 5 bases from V and 4 bases from J, with 11 bases between. CDR3 sequence (DNA): TGTGCCAGCAGCCCCGGGGGGGCCACTGAAGCTTTCTTT. Translated: CASSPGGATEAFF.